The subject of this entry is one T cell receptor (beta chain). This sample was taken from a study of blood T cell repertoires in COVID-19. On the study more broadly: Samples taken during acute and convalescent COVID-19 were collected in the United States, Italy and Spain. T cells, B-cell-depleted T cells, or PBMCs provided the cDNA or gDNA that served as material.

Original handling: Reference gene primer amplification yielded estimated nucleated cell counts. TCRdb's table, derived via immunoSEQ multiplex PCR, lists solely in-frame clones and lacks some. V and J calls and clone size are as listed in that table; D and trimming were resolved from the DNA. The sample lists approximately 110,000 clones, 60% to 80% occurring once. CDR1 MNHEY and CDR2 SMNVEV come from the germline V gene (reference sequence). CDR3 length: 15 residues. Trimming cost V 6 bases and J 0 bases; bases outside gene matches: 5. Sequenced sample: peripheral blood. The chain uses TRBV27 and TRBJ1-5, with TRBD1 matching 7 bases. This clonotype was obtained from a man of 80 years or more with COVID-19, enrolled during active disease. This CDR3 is CASRPDRVSNQPQHF. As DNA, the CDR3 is TGTGCCAGCAGACCAGACAGGGTTAGCAATCAGCCCCAGCATTTT.